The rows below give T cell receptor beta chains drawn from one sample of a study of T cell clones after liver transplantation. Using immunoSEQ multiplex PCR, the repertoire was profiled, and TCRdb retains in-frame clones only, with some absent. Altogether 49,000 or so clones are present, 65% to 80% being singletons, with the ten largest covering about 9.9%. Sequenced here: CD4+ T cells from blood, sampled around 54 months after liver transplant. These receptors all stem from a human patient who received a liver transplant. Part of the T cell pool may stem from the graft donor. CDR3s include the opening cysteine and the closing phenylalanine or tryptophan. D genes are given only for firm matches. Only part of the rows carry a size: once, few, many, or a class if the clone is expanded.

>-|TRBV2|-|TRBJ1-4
TGTGCCAGCAGGGGGACGGTAGGGGAAAAACTGTTTTTT
CASRGTVGEKLFF
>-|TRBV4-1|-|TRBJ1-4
TGCGCCAGCACAACTGTAATAGGGGAAAAACTGTTTTTT
CASTTVIGEKLFF
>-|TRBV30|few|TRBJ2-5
TGTGCCTGGCTATCTTGGGGCCCGTTCCGGGAGACCCAGTACTTC
CAWLSWGPFRETQYF
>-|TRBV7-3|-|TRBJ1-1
TGTGCCAGCAGCCCCGGACAGAGGAACACTGAAGCTTTCTTT
CASSPGQRNTEAFF
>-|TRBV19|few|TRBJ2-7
TGTGCCAGTAGTATCAACGGGGTCCGGGTCGAGCAGTACTTC
CASSINGVRVEQYF
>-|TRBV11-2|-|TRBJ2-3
TGTGCCAGCAGCTCCACGGGGCCACTTTCGTCTAGTACGCAGTATTTT
CASSSTGPLSSSTQYF
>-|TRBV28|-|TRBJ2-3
TGTGCCAGCAGTTTAAGAGATACGCAGTATTTT
CASSLRDTQYF
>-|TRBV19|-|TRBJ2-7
TGTGCCACTACCGGGACCGGGAGTCGGTACGAGCAGTACTTC
CATTGTGSRYEQYF
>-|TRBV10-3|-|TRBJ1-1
TGTGCCATCAAACAGGGAGGGGATAACACTGAAGCTTTCTTT
CAIKQGGDNTEAFF
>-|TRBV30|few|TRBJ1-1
TGTGCCTGGACGGTACCTTTGAACACTGAAGCTTTCTTT
CAWTVPLNTEAFF
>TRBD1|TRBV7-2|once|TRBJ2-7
TGTGCCAGCAGCGGGGACAGGGGTTCCTACGAGCAGTACTTC
CASSGDRGSYEQYF
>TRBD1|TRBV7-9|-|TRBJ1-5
TGTGCCAGCAGCCACGGAGGACAGGGCAGTCAGCCCCAGCATTTT
CASSHGGQGSQPQHF
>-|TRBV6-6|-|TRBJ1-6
TGTGCCAGCAGCCGGGGTGGGGGTTCACCCCTCCACTTT
CASSRGGGSPLHF
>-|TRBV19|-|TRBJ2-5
TGTGCCAGTAGAGGACAGTACCAAGAGACCCAGTACTTC
CASRGQYQETQYF
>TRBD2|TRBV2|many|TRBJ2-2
TGTGCCAGCATGTTAGCGGGGGCCAACACCGGGGAGCTGTTTTTT
CASMLAGANTGELFF
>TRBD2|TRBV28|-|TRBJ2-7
TGTGCCAGCAGTTCTGGCGGGAGCTCCTACGAGCAGTACTTC
CASSSGGSSYEQYF
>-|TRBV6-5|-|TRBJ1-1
TGTGCCAGCAGTTACTCGAGAAGTAACACTGAAGCTTTCTTT
CASSYSRSNTEAFF
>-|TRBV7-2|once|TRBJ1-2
TGTGCCAGCAGCTCCTACCAGGGTAACTATGGCTACACCTTC
CASSSYQGNYGYTF
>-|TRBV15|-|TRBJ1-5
TGTGCCACCAGCAGAGATGCGGGGGAAGGCCAGCCCCAGCATTTT
CATSRDAGEGQPQHF
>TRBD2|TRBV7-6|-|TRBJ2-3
TGTGCCAGCAGCTTAGGACTAGCGGGGTACACAGATACGCAGTATTTT
CASSLGLAGYTDTQYF